What follows are 10 T cell receptor beta chains derived from one specimen sequenced in a study of blood T cell repertoires in COVID-19. The protocol was immunoSEQ multiplex PCR, while the TCRdb copy is restricted to in-frame clones and leaves out a portion. Of around 190,000 clones listed, about 88% are singletons. Sequenced input: peripheral blood. The origin of the receptors is a human donor in a cohort sampled during active COVID-19.

The chain joins TRBV6-5 to TRBJ1-1; D might be TRBD1 (6 bases). The CDR3 spans 12 residues. The germline V gene encodes CDR1 MNHEY and CDR2 SVGAGI. V shed 7 bases and J shed 8 bases, with 14 bases lying between them. The CDR3 spells CASTHGGAEAFF. The DNA of the CDR3 is TGTGCCAGCACCCATGGGGGCGCCGAAGCTTTCTTT.

The chain carries TRBV7-8 and TRBJ2-3, with 7 positions matching TRBD2. The CDR3 runs 17 residues. With V trimmed by 0 bases and J by 1 base, 7 bases remained unmatched. CDR1 and CDR2 (germline): SGHVS, FQNEAQ. CDR3 in amino acids: CASSLALAGDGTDTQYF. The CDR3 region has the DNA TGTGCCAGCAGCTTAGCTCTCGCGGGAGATGGCACAGATACGCAGTATTTT.

This clone was recorded a few times. The V and J genes are TRBV24-1 and TRBJ2-2; D unresolved. Germline assignment: CDR1 KGHDR and CDR2 SFDVKD. V lost 5 bases, J lost 7 bases, and 13 bases lay in between. The CDR3 has 14 amino acids. The CDR3 loop reads CATSGASYGGELFF. In nucleotides, the CDR3 is TGTGCCACCAGTGGCGCCTCTTACGGCGGGGAGCTGTTTTTT.

CDR3 coding DNA: TGTGCCAGCAGCCTCCACTCGGGGGGCACCACAGATACGCAGTATTTT. Its translation is CASSLHSGGTTDTQYF. The chain carries TRBV7-9 and TRBJ2-3, with D possibly TRBD2 on 7 matching bases. CDR3 length equals 16 residues. V was shortened by 5 bases and J by 2 bases, with 17 bases between the two germline ends. The V gene's germline CDR1 is SEHNR and CDR2 FQNEAQ (reference sequence).

The J gene is TRBJ1-1, the V gene TRBV6-2 or TRBV6-3, with 11 bases lining up with TRBD1. This CDR3 is 14 amino acids long. Trimming took 5 bases from V and 5 from J; bases not matched to a gene: 4. Germline values: CDR1 MNHEY, CDR2 SVGEGT. The CDR3 DNA follows: TGTGCCAGCAGTGGACAGGGGGCGCGTACTGAAGCTTTCTTT. Encoded protein: CASSGQGARTEAFF.

V and J are TRBV27 and TRBJ1-6, with D possibly TRBD1 on 6 matching bases. The CDR3 runs to 16 residues. Looked up from germline, CDR1 is MNHEY and CDR2 is SMNVEV (reference sequence). Trimming shortened V by 0 bases and J by 11 bases, and 17 bases separated the two germline ends. The CDR3, as DNA: TGTGCCAGCAGTTTATCCCGACAGGCCGAGGGGACACCCCTCCACTTT. This encodes CASSLSRQAEGTPLHF.

This chain uses TRBV18 with TRBJ2-5, with D unresolved. CDR1 is KGHSH and CDR2 is LQKENI in the germline V gene. V gave up 6 bases and J gave up 3 bases, with 8 bases separating them. The CDR3 is 12 residues long. CDR3 coding DNA: TGTGCCAGCTCTCCCCAGGAAGAGACCCAGTACTTC. Translating gives CASSPQEETQYF.

The V gene is TRBV15, the J gene TRBJ1-2; weak D call: TRBD1 (5 bases). Germline V gene lookup returns CDR1 LNHNV and CDR2 YYDKDF (reference sequence). The germline V and J ends were trimmed by 2 bases and 4 bases, with 11 bases remaining between them. The CDR3 is 14 amino acids. CDR3: CATSRFGALYGYTF. The CDR3 nucleotides are TGTGCCACCAGCAGATTTGGGGCCCTCTATGGCTACACCTTC.

The chain uses TRBV10-2 and TRBJ2-7; 11 bases line up with TRBD2. With V trimmed by 4 bases and J by 4 bases, 3 bases remained unmatched. The CDR3 extends over 14 amino acids. Germline V gene data show CDR1 as WSHSY and CDR2 as SAAADI. The CDR3 sequence: CASSGSGGAYEQYF. CDR3 sequence (DNA): TGCGCCAGCAGTGGTAGCGGGGGGGCTTACGAGCAGTACTTC.

In this sample, this clone turned up once. This sequence joins TRBV7-9 and TRBJ2-6; the D gene is possibly TRBD1 (5 bases). This CDR3 has 17 amino acids. Germline V CDR1 and CDR2: SEHNR, FQNEAQ (reference sequence). Trimming shortened V by 5 bases and J by 2 bases, and 16 bases separated the two germline ends. DNA for the CDR3: TGTGCCAGCAGCCTAGAAGCAGGACATGCTGGGGCCAACGTCCTGACTTTC. It is translated as CASSLEAGHAGANVLTF.